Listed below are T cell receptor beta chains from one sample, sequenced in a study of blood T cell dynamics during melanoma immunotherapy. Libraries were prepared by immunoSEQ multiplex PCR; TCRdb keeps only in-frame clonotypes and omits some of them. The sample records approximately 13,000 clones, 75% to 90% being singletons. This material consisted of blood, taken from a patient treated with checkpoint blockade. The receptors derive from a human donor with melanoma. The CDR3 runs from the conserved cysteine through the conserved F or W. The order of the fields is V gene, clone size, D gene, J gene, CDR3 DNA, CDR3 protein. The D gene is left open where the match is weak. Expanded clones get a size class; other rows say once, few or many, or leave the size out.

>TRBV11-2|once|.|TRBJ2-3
TGTGCCAGCAGCTTATTTACAGATACGCAGTATTTT
CASSLFTDTQYF
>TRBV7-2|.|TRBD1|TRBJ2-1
TGTGCCAGCAGCTTTCGGGACAGTTTGCCAACCGCTCTGGGTGAGCAGTTCTTC
CASSFRDSLPTALGEQFF
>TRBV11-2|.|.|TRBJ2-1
TGTGCCAGCAGCTTAGATAGGCCAGACAATGAGCAGTTCTTC
CASSLDRPDNEQFF
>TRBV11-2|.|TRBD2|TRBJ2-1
TGTGCCAGCAGCCCGGGGACTACCTCCCGTTACAATGAGCAGTTCTTC
CASSPGTTSRYNEQFF
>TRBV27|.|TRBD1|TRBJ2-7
TGTGCCAGCAGGGACAGGGGGCAATACGAGCAGTACTTC
CASRDRGQYEQYF
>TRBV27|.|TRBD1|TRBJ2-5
TGTGCCAGCGGGACAACAGGGGTTGAGACCCAGTACTTC
CASGTTGVETQYF
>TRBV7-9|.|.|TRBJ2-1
TGTGCCAGCAGCTCCGCGGGGATTTCTGGGAGAAGAGGTGAGCAGTTCTTC
CASSSAGISGRRGEQFF
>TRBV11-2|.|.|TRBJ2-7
TGTGCCAGCAGCTTAGCGGTTTACGAGCAGTACTTC
CASSLAVYEQYF
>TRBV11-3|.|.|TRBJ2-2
TGTGCCAGCAGCTTAGCTTCGAACACCGGGGAGCTGTTTTTT
CASSLASNTGELFF
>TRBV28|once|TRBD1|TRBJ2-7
TGTGCCAGCAAAGACAGGGCCCCCTACGAGCAGTACTTC
CASKDRAPYEQYF
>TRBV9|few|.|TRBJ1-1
TGTGCCAGCAGCGTAGGAGGGGACACTGAAGCTTTCTTT
CASSVGGDTEAFF
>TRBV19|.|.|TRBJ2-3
TGTGCCAGTAGTGTCGGGTGGGGCACAGATACGCAGTATTTT
CASSVGWGTDTQYF
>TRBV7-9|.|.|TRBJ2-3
TGTGCCAGCAGCGGACAGAGATCCACAGATACGCAGTATTTT
CASSGQRSTDTQYF
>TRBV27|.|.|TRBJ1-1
TGTGCCAGCGCTTGGGGGGGAAGGTCTGAAGCTTTCTTT
CASAWGGRSEAFF
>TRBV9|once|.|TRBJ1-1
TGTGCCAGCAGCGTAGTTCCGGGAACAGTTGTTGGCACTGAAGCTTTCTTT
CASSVVPGTVVGTEAFF
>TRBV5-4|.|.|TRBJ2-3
TGTGCCAGCAGCCTGGGACAAGTGAGCACAGATACGCAGTATTTT
CASSLGQVSTDTQYF
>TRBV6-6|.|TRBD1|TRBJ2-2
TGTGCCAGCAAGACAGGGGGAACTGACACCGGGGAGCTGTTTTTT
CASKTGGTDTGELFF
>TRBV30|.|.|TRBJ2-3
TGTGCCTGGAGTGTACGGATGGGGGCTAGCACAGATACGCAGTATTTT
CAWSVRMGASTDTQYF
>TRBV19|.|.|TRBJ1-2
TGTGCCAGTAGTATGAGTCAGTCTGGCTATGGCTACACCTTC
CASSMSQSGYGYTF